This T cell receptor (beta chain) was found in a study of sequential checkpoint blockade in melanoma. Overall study context: First-line arms were nivolumab then ipilimumab, or the reverse, randomized 1:1. TCRβ was sequenced from DNA of some 97 pretreatment tumors. Twenty-two patients had matched tumor biopsies before treatment and at week 13 after nivolumab or ipilimumab alone.

This clone has only one observation. Antigen specificity is unknown. Treatment reported: randomized to nivolumab then ipilimumab (arm A) or the reverse (arm B). The germline gives CDR1 SQVTM, CDR2 ANQGSEA. The CDR3 totals 15 residues. The ends lost 5 bases at V and 5 bases at J; junction bases unmatched: 14. The method was immunoSEQ multiplex PCR; TCRdb's version includes in-frame clones alone and lacks a portion of them. The sample holds around 2,900 clones, roughly 20% seen once. Study-level findings and limits: About 30 times likelier clinical benefit followed increased tumor T-cell fraction and clonality.

The source material was tumor tissue (inferred from file names), sampled from a patient given nivolumab and ipilimumab in sequence. The sequence derives from a human donor with melanoma. This sequence joins TRBV29-1 and TRBJ2-7; TRBD1 agrees at 8 bases. The CDR3, as DNA: TGCAGCGTTACCCGGCCGACAGGGGTGATAAACGAGCAGTACTTC. This sequence encodes CSVTRPTGVINEQYF.